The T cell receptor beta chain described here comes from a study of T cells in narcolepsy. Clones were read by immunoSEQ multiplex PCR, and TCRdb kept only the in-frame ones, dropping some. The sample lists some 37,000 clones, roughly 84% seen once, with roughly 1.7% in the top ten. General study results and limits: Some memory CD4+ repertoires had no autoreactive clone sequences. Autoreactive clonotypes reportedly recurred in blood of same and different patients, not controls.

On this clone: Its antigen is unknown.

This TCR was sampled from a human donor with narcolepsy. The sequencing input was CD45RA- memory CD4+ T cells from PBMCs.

The CDR3 DNA follows: TGTGCCAGCAGCTTGGTTCAGGGGCTCGAGACCCAGTACTTC. Translating it yields CASSLVQGLETQYF. This sequence joins TRBV5-6 and TRBJ2-5, with D perhaps TRBD1 (6 bases). The CDR3 consists of 14 residues. CDR1 and CDR2 from the germline V gene are SGHDT and YYEEEE. V lost 0 bases to trimming and J lost 5 bases, with 11 bases between them.